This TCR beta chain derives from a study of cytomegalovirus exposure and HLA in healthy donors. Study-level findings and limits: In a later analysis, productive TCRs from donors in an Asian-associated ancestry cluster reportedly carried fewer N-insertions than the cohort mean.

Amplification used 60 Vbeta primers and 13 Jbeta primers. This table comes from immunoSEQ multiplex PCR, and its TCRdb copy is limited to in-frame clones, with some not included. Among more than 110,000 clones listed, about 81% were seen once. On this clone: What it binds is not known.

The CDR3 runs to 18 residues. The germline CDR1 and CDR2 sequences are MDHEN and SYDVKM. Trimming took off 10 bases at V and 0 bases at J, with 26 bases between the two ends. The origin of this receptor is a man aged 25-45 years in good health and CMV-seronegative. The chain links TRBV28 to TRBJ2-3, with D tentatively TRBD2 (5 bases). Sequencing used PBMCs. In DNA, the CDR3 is TGTGCCACCGCCCTTACCTATGAGGGCTATTCTAGCACAGATACGCAGTATTTT. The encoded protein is CATALTYEGYSSTDTQYF.